This T cell receptor (beta chain) was obtained from a study of human T cells and chemical hapten exposure. Regarding time point: patch test 1, 2 weeks after DPC sensitization. Treatment: therapeutic diphenylcyclopropenone sensitization with weekly scalp DPC. Staff drew blood before applying each patch test. Trimming pared 0 bases from V and 2 bases from J, leaving 7 bases between. The CDR3 spans 14 residues. Looked up from germline, CDR1 is MNHEY and CDR2 is SMNVEV (reference sequence). TCRdb redid the calling of the RACE reads with MiXCR, one entry per CDR3 protein. The sample lists about 380,000 distinct CDR3 sequences; roughly 4.8% were seen once.

This clonotype originated in a woman aged 45-60 years with alopecia areata. Some clones in this sample may be carry-over from other donors' samples. This specimen was whole blood, taken in connection with sensitization to the hapten diphenylcyclopropenone (DPC). This chain joins TRBV27 and TRBJ1-2; D unclear. The CDR3 coding sequence is TGTGCCAGCAGTTTATCTCCGGGAAACTATGGCTACACCTTC. Amino acids: CASSLSPGNYGYTF.